These 21 T cell receptor delta chains were sequenced from one sample in a study of Vδ1+ human thymocytes. Findings of the study overall: Highly polyclonal TRG and TRD repertoires with Gaussian CDR3 length distributions appeared in thymus.

Antigen specificity for these receptors is unknown. RNA was extracted from the cells and then reverse transcribed. CDR3 amplicons came from multiplex PCR with pooled V-gene forward and constant-region reverse primers. TCRdb applied CATT to the multiplex PCR reads for clone calling. The sample has about 75,000 delta-chain clones; roughly a third are singletons. The specimen sequenced was Vdelta1+ gamma-delta thymocytes from the thymus. Subset reported: FACS-sorted CD3+ TCRalphabeta- TCRVdelta1+ TCRVdelta2- thymocytes. These receptor sequences come from a boy younger than two who had congenital heart surgery.

The chain links TRDV1 to TRDJ1, with TRDD3 identical over 8 bases. There are 24 residues in the CDR3. CDR1 TSWWSYY and CDR2 QGS come from the germline V gene. Trimming removed 1 base from V and 1 base from J; junction bases left unmatched: 29. Written as DNA, the CDR3 is TGTGCTCTTGGGGAACGGGATGGCACGTTCGGTTACTGGGGGCCCAAGGGGGGCACCGATAAACTCATCTTT. It encodes CALGERDGTFGYWGPKGGTDKLIF.

Only a few counts were recorded for this clone. The genes are TRDV1 and TRDJ1; no clear D gene. Germline loops: CDR1 TSWWSYY, CDR2 QGS. Trimming cost V 0 bases and J 2 bases, with 19 bases left between them. The CDR3 totals 18 residues. The CDR3 region is CALGELGNTHLWTDKLIF. The CDR3 region has the DNA TGTGCTCTTGGGGAACTGGGAAACACTCACTTGTGGACCGATAAACTCATCTTT.

V is TRDV1 and J is TRDJ1; D not resolved. Between the trimmed V and J ends, which lost 4 bases and 11 bases, there was a span of 32 bases. The CDR3 spans 18 residues. Germline assignment: CDR1 TSWWSYY and CDR2 QGS. CDR3 nucleotides: TGTGCTCTTGGGGTCCCGGTTGGGTCCCAGAAAAGGGTTGGTGGGCTCATCTTT. Its protein product is CALGVPVGSQKRVGGLIF.

The gene calls are TRDV2 and TRDJ1; 9 bases match TRDD3. CDR1 and CDR2 (germline): GEAIGNYY, EKD. The ends lost 9 bases at V and 0 bases at J; junction bases unmatched: 16. CDR3 length: 17 amino acids. The CDR3 loop reads CATRPSWGIQNTDKLIF. DNA of the CDR3: TGTGCCACAAGACCGTCCTGGGGGATCCAGAACACCGATAAACTCATCTTT.

V is TRDV1 and J is TRDJ1; D is perhaps TRDD2 (6 bases). The CDR3 sequence is 13 residues long. Per the germline V gene, CDR1 is TSWWSYY and CDR2 is QGS. V dropped 4 bases and J dropped 4 bases, with 10 bases sitting between them. The CDR3 region has the DNA TGTGCTCTTGGGGGCTCCTACGGCGATAAACTCATCTTT. Translating gives CALGGSYGDKLIF.

This chain uses TRDV1 with TRDJ1; 12 bases are a match to TRDD3. This CDR3 region has 21 residues. The germline V gene has CDR1 TSWWSYY and CDR2 QGS. J lost 0 bases, V lost 1 base, and 15 bases had no gene match. The CDR3 loop reads CALGEHTEVLGDTGNTDKLIF. The CDR3 coding sequence is TGTGCTCTTGGGGAACATACGGAGGTACTGGGGGATACTGGTAACACCGATAAACTCATCTTT.

This chain links TRDV2 with TRDJ1, with no clear D. The germline gives CDR1 GEAIGNYY, CDR2 EKD. The CDR3 is made up of 17 amino acids. V lost 9 bases, J lost 1 base, and 26 bases lay in between. The DNA for the CDR3 is TGTGCCCGTCCTTGGGCTCGAATGCTTAGCCTCACCGATAAACTCATCTTT. This translates into CARPWARMLSLTDKLIF.

This clone was observed a few times. V and J are TRDV1 and TRDJ1; D call uncertain. CDR3 length: 12 residues. Trimming took off 3 bases at V and 6 bases at J, with 8 bases between the two ends. Germline CDR1 reads TSWWSYY; CDR2 reads QGS. The CDR3 DNA follows: TGTGCTCTTGGGGACTCCAGTTATAAACTCATCTTT. It codes for CALGDSSYKLIF.

This clone was counted between two and nine times. The rearrangement uses TRDV2 and TRDJ1; D uncertain. CDR1 is GEAIGNYY, CDR2 EKD, per germline. V was pared by 1 base and J by 4 bases, with 9 bases between. CDR3 length: 13 residues. The CDR3, as DNA: TGTGCCTGTGACACGGGGTATGTCGATAAACTCATCTTT. This gives the protein CACDTGYVDKLIF.

J is TRDJ1 and V is TRDV1, with a weak D call TRDD3 (6 bases). The CDR3 is made up of 20 amino acids. In germline, CDR1 is TSWWSYY, CDR2 QGS. Between the trimmed V and J ends, which lost 2 bases and 8 bases, there was a span of 33 bases. CDR3 sequence reads: CALGESQLREIRQLRRKLIF. The DNA for the CDR3 is TGTGCTCTTGGGGAAAGCCAACTACGGGAGATACGCCAACTTCGGAGAAAACTCATCTTT.

This clone turned up a few times. The chain employs TRDV1 and TRDJ1; 7 bases are shared with TRDD3. This CDR3 is built from 18 residues. Looked up from germline, CDR1 is TSWWSYY and CDR2 is QGS. The V and J ends lost 3 bases and 5 bases, in that order; junction bases with no gene match: 18. The CDR3 DNA sequence: TGTGCTCTTGGGGATCCGAGATTCGAGGGATACAAGACGGATAAACTCATCTTT. This translates into CALGDPRFEGYKTDKLIF.

The chain employs TRDV1 and TRDJ1; 12 nucleotides match TRDD3. The CDR3 consists of 23 residues. In germline, CDR1 is TSWWSYY, CDR2 QGS. V lost 4 bases to trimming and J lost 1 base; unmatched junction nucleotides: 25. CDR3 DNA: TGTGCTCTTGGGGTATCGCATTCCTACCCACTGGGGGATACTGAGTCGATCACCGATAAACTCATCTTT. This encodes CALGVSHSYPLGDTESITDKLIF.

The chain employs TRDV1 and TRDJ1, with 12 positions matching TRDD3. This CDR3 spans 19 amino acids. The germline CDR1 and CDR2 sequences are TSWWSYY and QGS. V was clipped by 5 bases and J by 3 bases; unmatched bases: 16. CDR3 nucleotides: TGTGCTCTTGGGACCAGTTCCGTGTACTGGGGGATACACCCCGATAAACTCATCTTT. Amino acids: CALGTSSVYWGIHPDKLIF.

The V and J genes are TRDV1 and TRDJ1; no firm D call. Germline V gene data show CDR1 as TSWWSYY and CDR2 as QGS. V lost 4 bases and J 4 bases, leaving 13 bases between the germline ends. The CDR3 sequence is 14 residues long. CDR3 protein: CALGAPLISDKLIF. CDR3 in DNA: TGTGCTCTTGGGGCTCCCCTGATTAGCGATAAACTCATCTTT.

Comment on this clone: This sample also contains other DNA sequences that code for the same CDR3. The chain links TRDV1 to TRDJ1; weak D call: TRDD3 (6 bases). Germline loops: CDR1 TSWWSYY, CDR2 QGS. This CDR3 has 14 amino acids. Trimming shortened V by 5 bases and J by 8 bases, and 18 bases separated the two germline ends. This CDR3 reads CALGKTLGGSKLIF. The CDR3 nucleotides read TGTGCTCTTGGGAAAACCTTGGGGGGGTCGAAACTCATCTTT.

This rearrangement joins TRDV1 to TRDJ1; no firm D call. The CDR3 totals 14 residues. Germline values: CDR1 TSWWSYY, CDR2 QGS. With 4 bases removed from V and 1 base from J, the gap between germline ends came to 10 bases. Written as DNA, the CDR3 is TGTGCTCTTGGGGTTCTCCGCGGCACCGATAAACTCATCTTT. Translation: CALGVLRGTDKLIF.

This sequence joins TRDV1 and TRDJ2; the D call may be TRDD2 or TRDD3 (7 bases each). The length of the CDR3 is 23 residues. Per germline, CDR1 TSWWSYY and CDR2 QGS. The germline V and J ends were trimmed by 4 bases and 0 bases, with 33 bases remaining between them. CDR3 nucleotide sequence: TGTGCTCTTGGGGGTTCCTACCGCTTTGGGGGACAGGACTTGGAGGCTTTGACAGCACAACTCTTCTTT. Translated: CALGGSYRFGGQDLEALTAQLFF.

This clone has more than one count but fewer than ten. The gene calls are TRDV1 and TRDJ1, with 9 bases lining up with TRDD3. Germline V gives CDR1 TSWWSYY, CDR2 QGS. The CDR3 runs to 17 residues. J lost 0 bases, V lost 4 bases, and 9 bases had no gene match. CDR3 sequence (DNA): TGTGCTCTTGGGGCCACTACTGGGGGACTGTACACCGATAAACTCATCTTT. This translates into CALGATTGGLYTDKLIF.

This clone was observed a handful of times. The V gene is TRDV1, the J gene TRDJ1, with 10 bases aligning to TRDD3. The CDR3 is made up of 14 amino acids. The germline gives CDR1 TSWWSYY, CDR2 QGS. The J segment lost 11 bases and the V segment lost 0 bases, leaving 6 bases of the junction unmatched. The DNA of the CDR3 is TGTGCTCTTGGGGAACTACAGGGGGATACGGCCCTCATCTTT. Protein product: CALGELQGDTALIF.

This clone was counted only a few times. V is TRDV1 and J is TRDJ1; 10 bases fit TRDD3. The ends lost 2 bases at V and 1 base at J; junction bases unmatched: 22. Looked up from germline, CDR1 is TSWWSYY and CDR2 is QGS. This CDR3 contains 22 residues. CDR3: CALGEGGGISPRGIRSTDKLIF. For the CDR3, the DNA is TGTGCTCTTGGGGAAGGGGGGGGGATTTCCCCACGGGGGATACGATCCACCGATAAACTCATCTTT.

The chain is built from TRDV1 and TRDJ1; the D gene is possibly TRDD3 (5 bases). The V end lost 1 base, the J end lost 2 bases, and 20 bases lay between the germline ends. The CDR3 is made up of 18 amino acids. From germline, CDR1 is TSWWSYY and CDR2 QGS. The CDR3 loop reads CALGERGMWRVSTDKLIF. In DNA, the CDR3 is TGTGCTCTTGGGGAACGTGGGATGTGGCGTGTTAGTACCGATAAACTCATCTTT.